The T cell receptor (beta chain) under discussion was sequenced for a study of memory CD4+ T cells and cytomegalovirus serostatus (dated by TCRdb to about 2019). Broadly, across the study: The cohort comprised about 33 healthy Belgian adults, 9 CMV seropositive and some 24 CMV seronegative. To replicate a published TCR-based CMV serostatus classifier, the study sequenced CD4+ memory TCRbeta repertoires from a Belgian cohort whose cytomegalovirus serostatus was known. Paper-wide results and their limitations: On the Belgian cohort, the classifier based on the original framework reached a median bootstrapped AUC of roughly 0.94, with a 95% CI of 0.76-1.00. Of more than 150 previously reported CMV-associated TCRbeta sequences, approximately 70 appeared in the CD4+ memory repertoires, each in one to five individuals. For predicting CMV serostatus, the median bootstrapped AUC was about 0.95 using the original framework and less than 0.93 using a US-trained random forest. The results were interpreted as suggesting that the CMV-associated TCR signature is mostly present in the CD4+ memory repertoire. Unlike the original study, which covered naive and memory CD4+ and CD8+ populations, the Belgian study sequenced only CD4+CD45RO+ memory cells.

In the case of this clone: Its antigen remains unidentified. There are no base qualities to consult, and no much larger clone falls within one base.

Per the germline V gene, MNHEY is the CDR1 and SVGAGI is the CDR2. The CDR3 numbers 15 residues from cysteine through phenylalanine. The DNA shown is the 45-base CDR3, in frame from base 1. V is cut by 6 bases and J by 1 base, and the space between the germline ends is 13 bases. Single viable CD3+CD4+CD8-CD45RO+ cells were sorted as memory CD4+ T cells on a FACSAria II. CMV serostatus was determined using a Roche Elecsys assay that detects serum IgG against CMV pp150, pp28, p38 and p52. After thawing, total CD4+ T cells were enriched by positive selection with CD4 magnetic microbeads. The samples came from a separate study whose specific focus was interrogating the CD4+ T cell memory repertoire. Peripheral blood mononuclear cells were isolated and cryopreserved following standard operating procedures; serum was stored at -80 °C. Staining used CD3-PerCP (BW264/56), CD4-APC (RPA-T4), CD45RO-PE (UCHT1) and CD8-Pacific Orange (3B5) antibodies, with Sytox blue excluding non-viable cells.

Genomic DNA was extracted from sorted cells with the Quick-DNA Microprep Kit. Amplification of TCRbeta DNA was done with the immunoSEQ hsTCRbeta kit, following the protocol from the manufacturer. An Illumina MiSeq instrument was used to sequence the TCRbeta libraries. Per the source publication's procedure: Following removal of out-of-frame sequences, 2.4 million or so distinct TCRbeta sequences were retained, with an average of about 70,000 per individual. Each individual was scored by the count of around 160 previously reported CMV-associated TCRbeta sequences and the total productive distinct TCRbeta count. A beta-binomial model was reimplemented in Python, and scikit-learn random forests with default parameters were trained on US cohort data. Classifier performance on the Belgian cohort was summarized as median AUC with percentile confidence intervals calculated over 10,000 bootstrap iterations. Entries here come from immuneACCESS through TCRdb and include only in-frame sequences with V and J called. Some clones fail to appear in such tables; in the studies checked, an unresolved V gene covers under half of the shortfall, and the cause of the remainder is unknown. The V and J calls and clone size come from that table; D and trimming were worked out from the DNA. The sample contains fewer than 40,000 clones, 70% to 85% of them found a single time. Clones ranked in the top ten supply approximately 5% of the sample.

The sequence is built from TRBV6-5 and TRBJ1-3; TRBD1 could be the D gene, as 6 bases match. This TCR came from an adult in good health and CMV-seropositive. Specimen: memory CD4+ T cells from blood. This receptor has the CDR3 CASRPTGRSGNTIYF. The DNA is TGTGCCAGCAGACCCACAGGGAGGTCTGGAAACACCATATATTTT.